A single sample gave rise to the 16 T cell receptor beta chains below, sequenced in a study of T-cell memory formation after mild COVID-19. TCRdb reprocessed the 5' RACE reads via MiXCR and lists one record per CDR3 protein. The table records more than 250,000 distinct CDR3 sequences, roughly 18% of them present only once. The sequencing input was PBMCs or a T cell subset sorted from them (not recorded which). These receptors all stem from a man aged 18 to 29 who had mild COVID-19 (a few samples of this study predate the infection). Cell type and time point are not known.

This clonotype was detected only a few times. V gene TRBV5-1 combines with J gene TRBJ2-1; no clear D gene. This CDR3 contains 15 residues. Germline V gene sequence: CDR1 SGHRS, CDR2 YFSETQ. V shed 0 bases and J shed 2 bases, with 9 bases lying between them. This CDR3 is CASSLVQLAYNEQFF. The CDR3 region has the DNA TGCGCCAGCAGCTTGGTTCAGCTAGCCTACAATGAGCAGTTCTTC.

This clonotype occurred a few times. The chain carries TRBV5-1 and TRBJ2-1, with TRBD2 identical over 9 bases. The CDR3 length is 15 residues. Looked up from germline, CDR1 is SGHRS and CDR2 is YFSETQ. With 1 base clipped from V and 3 bases from J, the junction kept 2 bases outside the gene matches. CDR3 nucleotides: TGCGCCAGCAGCTTGTCTAGCGGGGTCTACAATGAGCAGTTCTTC. The encoded protein is CASSLSSGVYNEQFF.

CDR3 amino acids: CSARATPLSGEQFF. The CDR3 DNA reads TGCAGTGCTAGAGCTACTCCCCTGTCGGGTGAGCAGTTCTTC. The V and J genes are TRBV20-1 and TRBJ2-1; no clear D. Trimming took 1 base from V and 9 from J, leaving 16 bases between them. The germline gives CDR1 DFQATT, CDR2 SNEGSKA (reference sequence). CDR3 length equals 14 residues.

This clonotype occurred a few times. The genes are TRBV29-1 and TRBJ1-4, with 7 positions matching TRBD1. The V and J ends lost 4 bases and 5 bases, in that order; junction bases with no gene match: 4. Per germline, CDR1 SQVTM and CDR2 ANQGSEA. The CDR3 totals 13 residues. The CDR3 protein is CSVVGRGNEKLFF. DNA for the CDR3: TGCAGCGTTGTAGGCAGGGGGAATGAAAAACTGTTTTTT. The whole variable domain, filled in from reference TRBV29-1 and TRBJ1-4, reads SAVISQKPSRDICQRGTSLTIQCQVDSQVTMMFWYRQQPGQSLTLIATANQGSEATYESGFVIDKFPISRPNLTFSTLTVSNMSPEDSSIYLCSVVGRGNEKLFFGSGTQLSVL.

The V call is TRBV6-1, the J call TRBJ2-6, with 8 bases aligning to TRBD1. Germline lookup yields CDR1 MNHNS and CDR2 SASEGT. The trim removed 7 bases at V and 0 bases at J, leaving 11 bases unmatched. The CDR3 sequence is 18 residues long. The CDR3 DNA reads TGTGCCAGCATCGGAAGGGACAGGTATTTCTCTGGGGCCAACGTCCTGACTTTC. It encodes CASIGRDRYFSGANVLTF.

This clonotype was detected only a few times. CDR3 loop: CASSYSRWSYNEQFF. The CDR3 bases are TGTGCCAGCAGTTACTCTAGGTGGTCCTACAATGAGCAGTTCTTC. The V call is TRBV6-5, the J call TRBJ2-1; D is undetermined. The CDR3 consists of 15 residues. Germline V gene data show CDR1 as MNHEY and CDR2 as SVGAGI. V lost 0 bases and J lost 1, with 7 bases in between.

V usage is TRBV6-2 or TRBV6-3 and J usage is TRBJ1-1, with D perhaps matching TRBD1 (6 bases). The germline V and J ends were trimmed by 6 bases and 7 bases, with 15 bases remaining between them. The CDR3 runs 13 residues. Germline CDR1 MNHEY, CDR2 SVGEGT. The DNA for the CDR3 is TGTGCCAGCAGCATCAGGGGCAGAGATGAAGCTTTCTTT. This encodes CASSIRGRDEAFF.

This chain uses TRBV3-1 with TRBJ2-3; 7 nucleotides match TRBD2. In germline, CDR1 is LGHDT, CDR2 YNNKEL (reference sequence). The CDR3 contains 16 residues. The V segment lost 1 base and the J segment 2 bases; nucleotides outside the gene matches: 6. The CDR3 DNA is TGTGCCAGCAGCCAAGGAACTAGCGCTTACACAGATACGCAGTATTTT. This codes for CASSQGTSAYTDTQYF.

The V and J genes are TRBV6-2 or TRBV6-3 and TRBJ2-1, with TRBD1 as a possible D gene (6 bases). The length of the CDR3 is 13 residues. V lost 6 bases, J lost 8 bases, and 14 bases lay in between. Germline V gives CDR1 MNHEY, CDR2 SVGEGT. The CDR3 loop reads CASSSPNRDEQFF. CDR3 DNA: TGTGCCAGCAGCTCTCCCAACAGGGATGAGCAGTTCTTC.

Only a few counts were recorded for this clonotype. The rearrangement joins TRBV18 to TRBJ2-7; 9 positions agree with TRBD1. This CDR3 spans 14 amino acids. Unmatched junction bases numbered 9, after V lost 6 bases and J lost 6 bases. Germline-derived CDR1 and CDR2 are KGHSH and LQKENI. The CDR3 sequence is CASSPRTGVSEQYV. In DNA form, the CDR3 reads TGTGCCAGCTCTCCTAGGACAGGGGTAAGCGAGCAGTACGTC.

This sequence joins TRBV7-7 and TRBJ2-5, with D possibly TRBD2 on 6 matching bases. Between the trimmed V and J ends, which lost 8 bases and 4 bases, there was a span of 11 bases. Germline V gene sequence: CDR1 SSHAT, CDR2 FNYEAQ (reference sequence). The CDR3 extends over 12 amino acids. CDR3 sequence (DNA): TGTGCCAGCCGGGGGTTGGGAGAGACCCAGTACTTC. It yields the protein CASRGLGETQYF.

This clonotype was seen more than once but under ten times. This rearrangement joins TRBV5-1 to TRBJ2-5; D is ambiguous. The CDR3 is 16 amino acids. The V end was cut by 3 bases, the J end by 2 bases, with 17 bases between. The germline CDR1 and CDR2 sequences are SGHRS and YFSETQ. The CDR3 spells CASSSGQAAIQETQYF. CDR3 DNA sequence: TGCGCCAGCAGCTCCGGTCAAGCAGCGATACAAGAGACCCAGTACTTC.

This clonotype was observed a few times. The rearrangement uses TRBV9 and TRBJ1-4; a possible D gene is TRBD1 (5 bases). The germline V gene has CDR1 SGDLS and CDR2 YYNGEE. V lost 3 bases to trimming and J lost 13 bases, with 16 bases between them. The CDR3 has 13 amino acids. CDR3 residues: CASSGRDSRALFF. CDR3 nucleotides: TGTGCCAGCAGCGGGAGGGACTCGAGGGCACTGTTTTTT.

The chain recombines TRBV25-1 with TRBJ1-6; no reliable D call. Trimming stripped 6 bases from V and 10 bases from J, with 16 bases between. CDR1 and CDR2 from the germline V gene are MGHDK and SYGVNS. This CDR3 is built from 14 residues. In DNA form, the CDR3 reads TGTGCCAGCAGCCTACGGACTGTTCGATCACCCCTCCACTTT. Translation gives CASSLRTVRSPLHF.

This clonotype was counted between two and nine times. This sequence joins TRBV4-1 and TRBJ2-7, with TRBD2 as a possible D gene (5 bases). The CDR3 is made up of 15 amino acids. CDR1 MGHRA and CDR2 YSYEKL come from the germline V gene. Trimming removed 0 bases from V and 6 bases from J, with 15 bases in between. The CDR3 DNA is TGCGCCAGCAGCCAAGAGGCGGAAGTGAGGGTCGAGCAGTACTTC. Residues: CASSQEAEVRVEQYF.

Only a few counts were recorded for this clonotype. The rearrangement joins TRBV7-2 to TRBJ1-5; TRBD1 might be the D (5 bases). Trimming took 5 bases from V and 3 from J, leaving 11 bases between them. Germline CDR1 reads SGHTA; CDR2 reads FQGNSA. The CDR3 loop spans 14 amino acids. CDR3 in DNA: TGTGCCAGCAGCCCCGGGACGGTCAATCAGCCCCAGCATTTT. Amino acid sequence: CASSPGTVNQPQHF.